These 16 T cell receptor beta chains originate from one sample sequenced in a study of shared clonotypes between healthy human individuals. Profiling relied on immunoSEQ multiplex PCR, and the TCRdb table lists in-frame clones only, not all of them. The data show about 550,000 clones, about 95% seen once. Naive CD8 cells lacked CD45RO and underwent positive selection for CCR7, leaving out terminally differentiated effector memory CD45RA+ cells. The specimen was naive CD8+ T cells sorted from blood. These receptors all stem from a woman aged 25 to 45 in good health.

The CDR3 DNA sequence: TGTGCCAGCAAGGGAGGGGTGAACACTGAAGCTTTCTTT. It encodes CASKGGVNTEAFF. The chain is built from TRBV2 and TRBJ1-1; a possible D gene is TRBD1 (5 bases). The CDR3 runs 13 residues. Germline CDR1 reads SNHLY; CDR2 reads FYNNEI. V lost 7 bases, J lost 0 bases, and 9 bases lay in between.

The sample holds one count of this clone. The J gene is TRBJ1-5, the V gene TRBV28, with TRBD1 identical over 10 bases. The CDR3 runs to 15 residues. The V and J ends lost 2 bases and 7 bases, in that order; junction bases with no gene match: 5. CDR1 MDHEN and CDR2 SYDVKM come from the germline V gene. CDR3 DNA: TGTGCCAGCAGTTTACGCCGGGACAGGGGACAGCCCCAGCATTTT. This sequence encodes CASSLRRDRGQPQHF.

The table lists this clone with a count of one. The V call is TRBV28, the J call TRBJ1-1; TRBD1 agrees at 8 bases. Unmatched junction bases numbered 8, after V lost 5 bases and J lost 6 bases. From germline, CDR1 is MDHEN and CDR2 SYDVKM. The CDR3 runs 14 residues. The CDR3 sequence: CASSLLRGHSEAFF. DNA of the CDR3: TGTGCCAGCAGTCTCCTCAGGGGGCACTCTGAAGCTTTCTTT.

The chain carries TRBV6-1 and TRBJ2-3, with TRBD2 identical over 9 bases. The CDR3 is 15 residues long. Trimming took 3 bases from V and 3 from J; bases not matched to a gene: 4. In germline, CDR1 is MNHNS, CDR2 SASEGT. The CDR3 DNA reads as TGTGCCAGCAGTGAGACGGGACTAGCAACAGATACGCAGTATTTT. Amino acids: CASSETGLATDTQYF.

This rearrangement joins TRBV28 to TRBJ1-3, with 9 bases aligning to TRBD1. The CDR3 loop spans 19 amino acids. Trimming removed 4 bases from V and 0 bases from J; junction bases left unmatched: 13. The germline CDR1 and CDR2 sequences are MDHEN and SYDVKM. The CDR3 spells CASSSEKGQGASSGNTIYF. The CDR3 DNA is TGTGCCAGCAGTTCTGAGAAGGGACAGGGCGCCTCCTCTGGAAACACCATATATTTT.

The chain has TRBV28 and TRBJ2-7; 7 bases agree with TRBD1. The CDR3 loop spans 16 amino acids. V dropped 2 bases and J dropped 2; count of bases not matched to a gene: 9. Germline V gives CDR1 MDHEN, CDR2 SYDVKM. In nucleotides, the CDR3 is TGTGCCAGCAGTTTAAGAGGACAGGTTCTACCCTACGAGCAGTACTTC. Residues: CASSLRGQVLPYEQYF.

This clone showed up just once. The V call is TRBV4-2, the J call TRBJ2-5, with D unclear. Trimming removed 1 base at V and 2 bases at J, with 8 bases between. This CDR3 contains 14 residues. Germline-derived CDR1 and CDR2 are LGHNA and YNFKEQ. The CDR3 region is CASSQAGRQETQYF. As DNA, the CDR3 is TGTGCCAGCAGCCAAGCCGGACGGCAAGAGACCCAGTACTTC.

CDR3 loop: CASSSGSYEQYF. The CDR3 coding sequence is TGTGCCAGCAGTTCGGGCAGCTACGAGCAGTACTTC. The chain employs TRBV28 and TRBJ2-7; D gene uncertain. This CDR3 region has 12 residues. V was pared by 4 bases and J by 3 bases, with 7 bases between. Per germline, CDR1 MDHEN and CDR2 SYDVKM.

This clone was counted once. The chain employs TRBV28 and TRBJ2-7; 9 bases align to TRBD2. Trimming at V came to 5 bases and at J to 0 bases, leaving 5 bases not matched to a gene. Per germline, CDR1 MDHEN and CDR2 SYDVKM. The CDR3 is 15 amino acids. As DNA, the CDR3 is TGTGCCAGCAGTCGAGTAGCGGGAGTCTCCTACGAGCAGTACTTC. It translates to CASSRVAGVSYEQYF.

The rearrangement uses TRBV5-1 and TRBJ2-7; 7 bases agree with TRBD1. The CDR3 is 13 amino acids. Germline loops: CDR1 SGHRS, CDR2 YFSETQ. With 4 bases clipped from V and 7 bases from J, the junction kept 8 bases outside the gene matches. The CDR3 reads CASSETGPWEQYF. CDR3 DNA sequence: TGCGCCAGCAGCGAGACAGGGCCCTGGGAGCAGTACTTC.

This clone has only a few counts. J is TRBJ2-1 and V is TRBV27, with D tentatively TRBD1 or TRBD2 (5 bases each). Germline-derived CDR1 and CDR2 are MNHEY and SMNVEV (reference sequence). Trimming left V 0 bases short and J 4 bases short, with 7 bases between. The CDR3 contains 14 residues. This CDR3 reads CASSLSGRYNEQFF. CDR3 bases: TGTGCCAGCAGTTTATCGGGACGGTACAATGAGCAGTTCTTC.

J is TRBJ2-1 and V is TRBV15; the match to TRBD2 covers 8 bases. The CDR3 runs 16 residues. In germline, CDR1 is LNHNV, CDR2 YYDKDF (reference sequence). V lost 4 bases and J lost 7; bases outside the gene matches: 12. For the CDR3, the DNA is TGTGCCACCAGCACGACTAGCGAAACGGAAGGGAATGAGCAGTTCTTC. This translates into CATSTTSETEGNEQFF.

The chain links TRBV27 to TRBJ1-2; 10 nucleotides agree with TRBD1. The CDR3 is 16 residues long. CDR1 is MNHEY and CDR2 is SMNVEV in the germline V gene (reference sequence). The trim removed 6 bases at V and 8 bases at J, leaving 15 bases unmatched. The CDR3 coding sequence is TGTGCCAGCAGACAGGGAGCCGGGACAGGGGTCGGAGGCTACACCTTC. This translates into CASRQGAGTGVGGYTF.

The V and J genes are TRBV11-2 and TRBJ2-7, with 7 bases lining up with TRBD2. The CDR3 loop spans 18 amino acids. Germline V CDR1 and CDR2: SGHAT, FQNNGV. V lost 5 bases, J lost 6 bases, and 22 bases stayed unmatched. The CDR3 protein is CASSLPVEVGLRYAEQYF. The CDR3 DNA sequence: TGTGCCAGCAGCCTCCCCGTGGAGGTGGGACTAAGGTACGCCGAGCAGTACTTC.

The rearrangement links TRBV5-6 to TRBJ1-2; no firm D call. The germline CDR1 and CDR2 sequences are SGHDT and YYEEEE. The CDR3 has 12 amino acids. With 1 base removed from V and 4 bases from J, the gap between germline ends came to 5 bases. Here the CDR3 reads CASSLRGYGYTF. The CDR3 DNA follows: TGTGCCAGCAGCTTGCGGGGCTATGGCTACACCTTC.

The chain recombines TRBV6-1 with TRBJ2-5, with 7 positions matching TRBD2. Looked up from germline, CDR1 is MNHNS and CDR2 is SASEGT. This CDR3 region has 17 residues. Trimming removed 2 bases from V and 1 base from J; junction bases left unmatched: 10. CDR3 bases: TGTGCCAGCAGTGAACCTGAATGGCGGGAGATCCAAGAGACCCAGTACTTC. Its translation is CASSEPEWREIQETQYF.